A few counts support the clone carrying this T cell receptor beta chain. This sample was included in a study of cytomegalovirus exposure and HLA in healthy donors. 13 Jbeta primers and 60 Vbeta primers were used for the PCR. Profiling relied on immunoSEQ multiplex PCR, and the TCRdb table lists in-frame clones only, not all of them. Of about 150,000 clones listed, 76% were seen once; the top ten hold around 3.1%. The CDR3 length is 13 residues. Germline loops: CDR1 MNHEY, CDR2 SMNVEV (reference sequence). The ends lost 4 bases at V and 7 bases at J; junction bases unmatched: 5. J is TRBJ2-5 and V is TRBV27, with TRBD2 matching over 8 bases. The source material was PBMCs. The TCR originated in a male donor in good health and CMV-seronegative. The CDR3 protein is CASSSGLVGTQYF. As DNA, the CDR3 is TGTGCCAGCAGTTCGGGACTAGTGGGGACCCAGTACTTC.